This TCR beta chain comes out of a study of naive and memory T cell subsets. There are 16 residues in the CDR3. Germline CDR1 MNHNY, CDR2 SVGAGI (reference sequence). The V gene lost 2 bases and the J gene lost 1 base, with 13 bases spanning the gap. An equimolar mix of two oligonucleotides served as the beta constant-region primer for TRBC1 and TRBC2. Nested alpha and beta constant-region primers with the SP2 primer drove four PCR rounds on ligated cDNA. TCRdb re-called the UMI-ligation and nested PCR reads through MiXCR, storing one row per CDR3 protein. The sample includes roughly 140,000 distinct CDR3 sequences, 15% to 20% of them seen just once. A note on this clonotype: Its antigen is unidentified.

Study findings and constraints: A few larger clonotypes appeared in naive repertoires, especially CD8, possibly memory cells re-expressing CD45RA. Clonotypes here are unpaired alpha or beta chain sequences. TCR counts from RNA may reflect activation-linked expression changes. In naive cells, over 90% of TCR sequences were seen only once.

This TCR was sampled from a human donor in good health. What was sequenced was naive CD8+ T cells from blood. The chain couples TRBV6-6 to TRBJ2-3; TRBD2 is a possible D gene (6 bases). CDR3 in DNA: TGTGCCAGCAGTTACCCAGCGGGTATAGGCACAGATACGCAGTATTTT. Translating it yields CASSYPAGIGTDTQYF.